The 14 T cell receptor beta chains below come from one sample, sequenced in a study of CD8+ T cells in alopecia areata. Treatment in this sample: oral pan-JAK inhibitor, 5-10 mg twice daily. Isolated RNA was reverse transcribed into cDNA used as the sequencing template. Data came from immunoSEQ multiplex PCR; TCRdb stores just in-frame clones and leaves some out. The data hold around 200,000 clones, with 55% to 70% observed a single time. The sequenced sample was CD4+ T cells sorted from blood, obtained at week 4, from a patient treated with tofacitinib. Source of these receptors: a human donor with alopecia areata.

This clone was found once. The chain joins TRBV7-2 to TRBJ2-1; D is perhaps TRBD1 or TRBD2 (5 bases each). Trimming left V 5 bases short and J 2 bases short, with 10 bases between. This CDR3 spans 14 amino acids. CDR1 SGHTA and CDR2 FQGNSA come from the germline V gene. CDR3 region: CASSIPGPYNEQFF. CDR3 nucleotide sequence: TGTGCCAGCAGCATCCCGGGGCCCTACAATGAGCAGTTCTTC.

The table lists this clone with a few counts. The chain recombines TRBV23-1 with TRBJ2-1; TRBD1 or TRBD2 may be the D gene (5 bases each). TRBV23-1 is filed as an ORF, its function uncertain. CDR3 length equals 15 residues. Trimming left V 6 bases short and J 3 bases short, with 15 bases between. The CDR3 loop is CASSPHGTIYNEQFF. CDR3 in DNA: TGCGCCAGCAGCCCCCATGGGACCATCTACAATGAGCAGTTCTTC.

CDR3 protein: CASSQEVQGPPETQYF. CDR3 DNA: TGCGCCAGCAGCCAAGAGGTTCAGGGCCCCCCAGAGACCCAGTACTTC. This chain links TRBV4-3 with TRBJ2-5, with TRBD1 as a possible D gene (5 bases). Germline V gene data show CDR1 as LGHNA and CDR2 as YSLEER. The CDR3 extends over 16 amino acids. Between the trimmed V and J ends, which lost 0 bases and 4 bases, there was a span of 15 bases.

V and J are TRBV30 and TRBJ1-4; D gene unclear. Between the trimmed V and J ends, which lost 2 bases and 5 bases, there was a span of 9 bases. This CDR3 region has 13 residues. Germline V gene lookup returns CDR1 GTSNPN and CDR2 SVGIG (reference sequence). The CDR3 DNA reads TGTGCCTGGAGTCGAGCACAGAATGAAAAACTGTTTTTT. It codes for CAWSRAQNEKLFF.

Concerning this clone: The junction departs from the called germline gene at one end, perhaps through a read error. The chain uses TRBV29-1 and TRBJ2-1, with TRBD2 matching over 14 bases. Looked up from germline, CDR1 is SQVTM and CDR2 is ANQGSEA. The CDR3 has 15 amino acids. For the CDR3, the DNA is TGCAGCGTTAACACCGGGACTAGCGGGGGAAATGGGATGATCTTC. Protein: CSVNTGTSGGNGMIF.

The chain recombines TRBV29-1 with TRBJ2-5; a weak D match, TRBD1 (6 bases). Looked up from germline, CDR1 is SQVTM and CDR2 is ANQGSEA. The CDR3 sequence is 13 residues long. V dropped 6 bases and J dropped 4 bases, with 15 bases sitting between them. The CDR3 here is CSVPALGAETQYF. DNA for the CDR3: TGCAGCGTCCCGGCCTTGGGGGCAGAGACCCAGTACTTC.

The gene calls are TRBV5-4 and TRBJ2-3; D uncertain. Trimming took 0 bases from V and 0 from J, leaving 5 bases between them. Germline-derived CDR1 and CDR2 are SGHNT and YYREEE (reference sequence). The CDR3 length is 14 residues. The CDR3 DNA reads as TGTGCCAGCAGCTTGGAGGTTAGCACAGATACGCAGTATTTT. Translated: CASSLEVSTDTQYF.

The chain links TRBV29-1 to TRBJ1-1, with TRBD1 matching 7 bases. The CDR3 is 13 residues long. Germline assignment: CDR1 SQVTM and CDR2 ANQGSEA. V trimming: 4 bases; J trimming: 1 base; junction bases outside the gene matches: 3. This CDR3 reads CSVAGQANTEAFF. In DNA, the CDR3 is TGCAGCGTTGCAGGACAGGCGAACACTGAAGCTTTCTTT. The whole variable domain, remainder taken from reference TRBV29-1 and TRBJ1-1, is SAVISQKPSRDICQRGTSLTIQCQVDSQVTMMFWYRQQPGQSLTLIATANQGSEATYESGFVIDKFPISRPNLTFSTLTVSNMSPEDSSIYLCSVAGQANTEAFFGQGTRLTVV.

This clone appeared a few times. The chain recombines TRBV11-2 with TRBJ2-7; D is perhaps TRBD1 (6 bases). CDR1 is SGHAT, CDR2 FQNNGV, per germline. The CDR3 spans 16 residues. V was trimmed by 5 bases and J by 3 bases, leaving 20 bases between them. This chain's CDR3 is CASSPYPGGAHYEQYF. The CDR3 bases are TGTGCCAGCAGCCCATACCCTGGGGGCGCGCACTACGAGCAGTACTTC.

This clone was detected only a few times. The genes are TRBV9 and TRBJ2-5, with 7 bases lining up with TRBD2. Losses at the gene ends were 3 bases for V and 4 bases for J; bases not matched to a gene: 12. The CDR3 is made up of 16 amino acids. Germline CDR1 reads SGDLS; CDR2 reads YYNGEE. CDR3 sequence reads: CASSGTSGVGGETQYF. CDR3 coding DNA: TGTGCCAGCAGCGGTACAAGCGGGGTTGGGGGAGAGACCCAGTACTTC.

The gene calls are TRBV19 and TRBJ1-5; D gene ambiguous. The V and J ends lost 5 bases and 7 bases respectively, with 9 bases between them. CDR1 LNHDA and CDR2 SQIVND come from the germline V gene (reference sequence). The CDR3 consists of 12 residues. The CDR3, as DNA: TGTGCCAGTAGTGCCACCAAGCAGCCCCAGCATTTT. Amino acids: CASSATKQPQHF. Variable domain in full (rest from reference TRBV19 and TRBJ1-5): DGGITQSPKYLFRKEGQNVTLSCEQNLNHDAMYWYRQDPGQGLRLIYYSQIVNDFQKGDIAEGYSVSREKKESFPLTVTSAQKNPTAFYLCASSATKQPQHFGDGTRLSIL.

The chain uses TRBV27 and TRBJ2-1; TRBD1 matches at 9 bases. V lost 0 bases, J lost 4 bases, and 7 bases stayed unmatched. The CDR3 length is 17 residues. Germline V gene sequence: CDR1 MNHEY, CDR2 SMNVEV (reference sequence). DNA of the CDR3: TGTGCCAGCAGTTTATCCTTGGGGACAGGGAGTTACAATGAGCAGTTCTTC. Translating gives CASSLSLGTGSYNEQFF.

The chain combines TRBV4-1 with TRBJ2-7, with D maybe TRBD1 (5 bases). Per germline, CDR1 MGHRA and CDR2 YSYEKL. CDR3 length equals 17 residues. The V end was cut by 2 bases, the J end by 5 bases, with 22 bases between. The CDR3 nucleotides read TGCGCCAGCAGCCAACTTCGCCTGGACAAGTATTTCCACGAGCAGTACTTC. The encoded protein is CASSQLRLDKYFHEQYF.

V usage is TRBV7-2 and J usage is TRBJ2-5; 7 bases are shared with TRBD1. CDR1 SGHTA and CDR2 FQGNSA come from the germline V gene. The CDR3 loop spans 15 amino acids. V shed 5 bases, J shed 5 bases, and the junction held 11 bases outside the gene matches. The CDR3 is CASSPRQGPGETQYF. The DNA of the CDR3 is TGTGCCAGCAGCCCACGACAGGGCCCAGGGGAGACCCAGTACTTC.